Listed here are 9 T cell receptor beta chains from one sample, sequenced in a study of spatial heterogeneity in lung cancer. TCRdb reprocessed the 5' RACE reads with MiXCR, giving one entry per CDR3 protein. The sample lists about 1,500 distinct CDR3 sequences; 4.5% to 6% were seen once. Study outcomes and limitations: Tumoral mutation counts were tracked by counts of expanded intratumoral alpha and beta TCRs.

Time point of the sample: sample taken at primary tumor resection. Antigens of these TCRs are unknown. The sequencing here drew on lung tumor tissue, taken at surgery. All receptors come from a male donor with early-stage non-small cell lung cancer.

Judged by abundance, this clonotype is medium-sized (0.01 to 0.1%). The chain carries TRBV2 and TRBJ2-1; 9 bases agree with TRBD2. CDR3 size: 15 residues. V shed 6 bases and J 8 bases; nucleotides not matched to a gene: 11. Per germline, CDR1 SNHLY and CDR2 FYNNEI. In nucleotides, the CDR3 is TGTGCCAGCAGCGAGCGGGGGGCGGTCCCCCATGAGCAGTTCTTC. It yields the protein CASSERGAVPHEQFF.

By share, this clonotype ranks as medium-sized (0.01 to 0.1%). The chain employs TRBV7-2 and TRBJ2-7; D is undetermined. This CDR3 contains 13 residues. CDR1 is SGHTA, CDR2 FQGNSA, per germline. V gave up 5 bases and J gave up 5 bases, with 13 bases separating them. CDR3 DNA sequence: TGTGCCAGCAGCCTAGTATACATCGACGAGCAGTACTTC. Residues: CASSLVYIDEQYF.

This clonotype is medium-sized by share. The V call is TRBV9, the J call TRBJ2-3; D uncertain. There are 15 residues in the CDR3. Trimming took off 1 base at V and 2 bases at J, with 11 bases between the two ends. The germline V gene has CDR1 SGDLS and CDR2 YYNGEE. CDR3 amino acids: CASSVNGRNTDTQYF. The CDR3 DNA reads TGTGCCAGCAGCGTAAACGGCAGGAACACAGATACGCAGTATTTT.

This clonotype appeared a few times. V gene TRBV21-1 combines with J gene TRBJ1-1; TRBD1 was called by the table and not checked on the DNA. TRBV21-1 is a pseudogene locus. The CDR3 extends over 15 amino acids. Written as DNA, the CDR3 is TGTGCCAGCAGCGAGCTACAGGGGGCATTTAATGAAGCTTTCTTT. Its protein is CASSELQGAFNEAFF.

By share of the sample, this clonotype is large. V usage is TRBV24-1 and J usage is TRBJ2-3; 8 bases are shared with TRBD1. Trimming removed 4 bases from V and 3 bases from J; junction bases left unmatched: 5. Germline V CDR1 and CDR2: KGHDR, SFDVKD. The CDR3 length is 15 residues. Here the CDR3 reads CATSERWTGTDTQYF. The CDR3 nucleotides are TGTGCCACCAGTGAACGATGGACAGGGACAGATACGCAGTATTTT.

This clonotype is categorized as medium-sized (0.01 to 0.1%). V usage is TRBV7-8 and J usage is TRBJ2-5; 9 nucleotides align to TRBD2. V dropped 0 bases and J dropped 5; count of bases not matched to a gene: 10. Per the germline V gene, CDR1 is SGHVS and CDR2 is FQNEAQ. The CDR3 runs to 17 residues. The CDR3 DNA follows: TGTGCCAGCAGCTTAGCTTGGTTTAGCGGGGGCTTCGAGACCCAGTACTTC. Its translation is CASSLAWFSGGFETQYF.

By its share, this clonotype is large (0.1 to 1%). The chain recombines TRBV5-1 with TRBJ1-1; D call uncertain. Per the germline V gene, CDR1 is SGHRS and CDR2 is YFSETQ. Trimming shortened V by 1 base and J by 1 base, and 8 bases separated the two germline ends. The CDR3 extends over 14 amino acids. The CDR3 reads CASSLTPGNTEAFF. The CDR3 nucleotides are TGCGCCAGCAGCTTGACCCCCGGGAACACTGAAGCTTTCTTT.

This clonotype was seen at least ten times. This chain joins TRBV28 and TRBJ2-3; possible D gene TRBD2, 6 bases. Germline V gene lookup returns CDR1 MDHEN and CDR2 SYDVKM. Trimming shortened V by 4 bases and J by 0 bases, and 23 bases separated the two germline ends. The CDR3 covers 19 residues. The CDR3 reads CASSSPSRGGGRSTDTQYF. The CDR3 DNA is TGTGCCAGCAGTTCCCCCTCCCGTGGGGGAGGTCGGAGCACAGATACGCAGTATTTT.

This clonotype is medium-sized by share. The rearrangement joins TRBV5-1 to TRBJ1-4; no reliable D call. CDR3 size: 15 residues. CDR1 SGHRS and CDR2 YFSETQ come from the germline V gene. Trimming stripped 5 bases from V and 0 bases from J, with 11 bases between. For the CDR3, the DNA is TGCGCCAGCAGGAGGACCCTCGCAACTAATGAAAAACTGTTTTTT. It translates to CASRRTLATNEKLFF.